This T cell receptor (beta chain) was retrieved from a study of graft-versus-host responses after intestinal transplantation. Regarding the study as a whole: With peak circulating GvH clone levels came an association with early post-transplant HvG declines.

Clones were sequenced by immunoSEQ multiplex PCR, and TCRdb holds only the in-frame ones, with some missing. The sample consists of about 97,000 clones, 90% of them appearing once. Trimming pared 7 bases from V and 10 bases from J, leaving 20 bases between. Per germline, CDR1 MNHNS and CDR2 SASEGT. The CDR3 contains 15 residues. Concerning this clone itself: Its specificity is unknown.

The genes are TRBV6-1 and TRBJ1-6; D ambiguous. This receptor was obtained from a human patient who received an intestinal transplant, so some T cells may come from the graft donor. The sample here was PBMCs, taken roughly 410 days after intestinal transplant. CDR3: CASTSFRVGESPLHF. CDR3 sequence (DNA): TGTGCCAGCACCAGCTTTCGGGTCGGAGAGTCACCCCTCCACTTT.